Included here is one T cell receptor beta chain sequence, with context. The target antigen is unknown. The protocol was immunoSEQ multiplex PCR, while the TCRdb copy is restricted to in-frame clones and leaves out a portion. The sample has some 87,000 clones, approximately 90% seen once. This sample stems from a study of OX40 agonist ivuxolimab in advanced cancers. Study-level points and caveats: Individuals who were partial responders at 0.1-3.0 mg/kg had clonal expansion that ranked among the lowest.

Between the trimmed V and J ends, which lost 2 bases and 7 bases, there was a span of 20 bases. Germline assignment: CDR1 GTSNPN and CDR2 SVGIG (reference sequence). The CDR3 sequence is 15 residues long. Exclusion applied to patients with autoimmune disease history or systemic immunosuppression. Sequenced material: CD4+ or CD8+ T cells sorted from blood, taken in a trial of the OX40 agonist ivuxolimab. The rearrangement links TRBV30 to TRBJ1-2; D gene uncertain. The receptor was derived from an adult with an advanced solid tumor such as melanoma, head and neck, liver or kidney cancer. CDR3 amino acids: CAWSTFRAGYGGYTF. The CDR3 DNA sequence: TGTGCCTGGAGTACATTTAGGGCTGGATACGGTGGCTACACCTTC.